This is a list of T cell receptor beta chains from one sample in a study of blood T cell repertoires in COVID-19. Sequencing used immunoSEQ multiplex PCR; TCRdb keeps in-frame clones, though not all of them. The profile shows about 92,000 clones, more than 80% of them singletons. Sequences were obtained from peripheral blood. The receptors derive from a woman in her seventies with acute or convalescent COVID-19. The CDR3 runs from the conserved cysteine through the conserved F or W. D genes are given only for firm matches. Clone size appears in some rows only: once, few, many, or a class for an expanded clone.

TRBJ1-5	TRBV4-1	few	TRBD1	CASSQDATGRYQPQHF	TGCGCCAGCAGCCAAGATGCGACAGGGCGATATCAGCCCCAGCATTTT
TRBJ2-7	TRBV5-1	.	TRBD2	CASSTAGGLYEQYF	TGCGCCAGCAGCACAGCGGGGGGGCTGTACGAGCAGTACTTC
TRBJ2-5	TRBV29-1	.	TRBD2	CSVALAGGKETQYF	TGCAGCGTTGCACTAGCGGGAGGAAAAGAGACCCAGTACTTC
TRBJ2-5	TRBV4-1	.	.	CASSQGTTSPRETQYF	TGCGCCAGCAGCCAAGGTACCACATCCCCGAGGGAGACCCAGTACTTC
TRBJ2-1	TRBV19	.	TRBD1	CATQGAGQGVIWEQFF	TGTGCCACCCAAGGCGCGGGACAGGGGGTGATTTGGGAGCAGTTCTTC
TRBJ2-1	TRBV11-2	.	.	CASSLEQVIANEQFF	TGTGCCAGCAGCTTAGAACAGGTTATAGCCAATGAGCAGTTCTTC
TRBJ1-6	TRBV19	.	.	CASSIPNSPLHF	TGTGCCAGTAGTATCCCGAATTCACCCCTCCACTTT
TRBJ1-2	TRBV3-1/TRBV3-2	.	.	CASSQRQTIYGYTF	TGTGCCAGCAGCCAAAGACAGACCATTTATGGCTACACCTTC
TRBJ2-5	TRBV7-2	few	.	CASSLGRTGETQYF	TGTGCCAGCAGCTTGGGCCGAACGGGGGAGACCCAGTACTTC
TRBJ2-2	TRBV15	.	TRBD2	CATSRAGTSGRGELFF	TGTGCCACCAGCAGAGCCGGGACTAGCGGGAGGGGGGAGCTGTTTTTT
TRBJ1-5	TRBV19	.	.	CATRDNYSNQPQHF	TGTGCCACTAGGGACAACTATAGCAATCAGCCCCAGCATTTT
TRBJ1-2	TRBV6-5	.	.	CASSRPGGNYGYTF	TGTGCCAGCAGTAGGCCGGGGGGGAACTATGGCTACACCTTC
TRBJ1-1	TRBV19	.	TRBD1	CASSTGQGLARNTEAFF	TGTGCCAGTAGTACCGGACAGGGGCTAGCCCGGAACACTGAAGCTTTCTTT
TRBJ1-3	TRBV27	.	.	CASSSRGGSSGNTIYF	TGTGCCAGCAGTAGCCGGGGGGGCAGCTCTGGAAACACCATATATTTT
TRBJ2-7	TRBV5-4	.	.	CASSSYKGVGRAEQYF	TGTGCCAGCAGCTCCTACAAAGGGGTGGGTCGAGCGGAGCAGTACTTC
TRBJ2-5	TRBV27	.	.	CASSFSKRSQETQYF	TGTGCCAGCAGTTTTTCGAAGCGGTCACAAGAGACCCAGTACTTC
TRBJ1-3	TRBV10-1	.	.	CASAPSCGADGNTIYF	TGCGCCAGCGCTCCCTCATGTGGGGCGGATGGAAACACCATATATTTT
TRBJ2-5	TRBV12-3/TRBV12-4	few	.	CASSFRGGETQYF	TGTGCCAGCAGTTTTCGGGGAGGAGAGACCCAGTACTTC
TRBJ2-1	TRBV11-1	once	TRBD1	CASSLGQLYEQFF	TGTGCCAGCAGCCTGGGACAGTTGTATGAGCAGTTCTTC
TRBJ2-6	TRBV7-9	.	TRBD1	CASSDRGQVYSGANVLTF	TGTGCCAGCAGCGATCGAGGACAGGTCTACTCTGGGGCCAACGTCCTGACTTTC
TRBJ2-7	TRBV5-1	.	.	CASSLGASAYEQYF	TGCGCCAGCAGCTTGGGGGCTAGCGCGTACGAGCAGTACTTC
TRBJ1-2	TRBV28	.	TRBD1	CASSRDSNYGYTF	TGTGCCAGCAGTCGGGACAGTAACTATGGCTACACCTTC
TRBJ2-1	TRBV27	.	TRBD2	CASRNIAGPYNEQFF	TGTGCCAGCAGAAATATAGCGGGGCCGTACAATGAGCAGTTCTTC
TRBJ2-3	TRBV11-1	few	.	CASSFGEPDTQYF	TGTGCCAGCAGCTTCGGGGAGCCAGATACGCAGTATTTT
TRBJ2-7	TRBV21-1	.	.	CASSYKRVWGF	TGTGCCAGCAGCTATAAGAGGGTCTGGGGCTTC
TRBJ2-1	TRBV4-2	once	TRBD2	CASSQDRGGLAGEQFF	TGTGCCAGCAGCCAAGATCGGGGGGGACTAGCGGGCGAGCAGTTCTTC
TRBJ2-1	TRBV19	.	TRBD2	CASSGTSGSRGEQFF	TGTGCCAGTAGCGGGACTAGCGGGAGTAGAGGTGAGCAGTTCTTC
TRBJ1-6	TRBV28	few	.	CASSLGARNSPLHF	TGTGCCAGCAGTTTGGGGGCCCGAAATTCACCCCTCCACTTT
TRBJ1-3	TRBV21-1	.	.	CASSIRGHTIYF	TGTGCCAGCAGCATAAGGGGTCACACCATATATTTT
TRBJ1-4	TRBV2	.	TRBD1	CASSLDRRSTNEKLFF	TGTGCCAGCAGTCTGGACAGGCGATCAACTAATGAAAAACTGTTTTTT
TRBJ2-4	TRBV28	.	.	CASSQGWVAIQYF	TGTGCCAGCAGCCAGGGGTGGGTTGCCATTCAGTACTTC
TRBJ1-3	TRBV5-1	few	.	CASSLSDTYSGNTIYF	TGCGCCAGCAGCCTATCTGACACCTACTCTGGAAACACCATATATTTT
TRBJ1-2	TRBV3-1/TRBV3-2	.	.	CASSQGPSINYGYTF	TGTGCCAGCAGCCAAGGGCCATCAATTAACTATGGCTACACCTTC
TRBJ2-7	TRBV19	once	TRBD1	CASSMGTGPTYEQYF	TGTGCTAGTAGTATGGGGACAGGGCCAACCTACGAGCAGTACTTC
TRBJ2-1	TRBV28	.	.	CASTGQPYNEQFF	TGTGCCAGCACTGGACAGCCCTACAATGAGCAGTTCTTC
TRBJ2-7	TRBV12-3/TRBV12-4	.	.	CASSRIGLYEQYF	TGTGCCAGCAGTCGGATTGGACTCTACGAGCAGTACTTC
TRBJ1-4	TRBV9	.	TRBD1	CASSVGGTVLNEKLFF	TGTGCCAGCAGCGTAGGGGGGACAGTGCTGAATGAAAAACTGTTTTTT
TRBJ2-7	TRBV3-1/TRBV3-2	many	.	CASGSLRGGYEQYF	TGTGCCAGCGGTAGCTTGAGGGGAGGCTACGAGCAGTACTTC
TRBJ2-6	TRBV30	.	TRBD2	CACNTWAGAGANVLTF	TGTGCCTGTAATACGTGGGCGGGAGCTGGGGCCAACGTCCTGACTTTC
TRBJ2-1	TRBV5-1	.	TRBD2	CASSLQPVASGEQFF	TGCGCCAGCAGCCTTCAGCCTGTGGCTAGCGGAGAGCAGTTCTTC
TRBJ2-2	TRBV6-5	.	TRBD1	CASRDRFPGELFF	TGTGCCAGCAGGGACAGGTTTCCCGGGGAGCTGTTTTTT
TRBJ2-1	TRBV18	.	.	CASSPSLGADEQFF	TGTGCCAGCTCACCTTCTCTAGGGGCCGATGAGCAGTTCTTC
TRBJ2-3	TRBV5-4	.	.	CASSLAAGGLDTQYF	TGTGCCAGCAGCTTGGCGGCGGGTGGCTTAGATACGCAGTATTTT
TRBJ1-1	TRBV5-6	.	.	CASSLGQKAFF	TGTGCCAGCAGCTTGGGTCAGAAAGCTTTCTTT
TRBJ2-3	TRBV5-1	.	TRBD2	CASSLGAGVGTDTQYF	TGCGCCAGCAGCTTGGGAGCGGGAGTAGGTACAGATACGCAGTATTTT
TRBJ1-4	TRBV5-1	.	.	CASSYGGQVEKLFF	TGCGCCAGCAGCTATGGAGGGCAGGTTGAAAAACTGTTTTTT
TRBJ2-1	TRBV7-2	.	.	CASSIKATGYNEQFF	TGTGCCAGCAGCATAAAGGCGACAGGCTACAATGAGCAGTTCTTC
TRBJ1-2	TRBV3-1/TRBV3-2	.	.	CASSQVSQGYGYTF	TGTGCCAGCAGCCAAGTATCACAGGGCTATGGCTACACCTTC
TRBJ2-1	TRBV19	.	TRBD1	CASPDRVSYNEQFF	TGTGCCAGCCCGGACAGGGTGTCTTACAATGAGCAGTTCTTC